These T cell receptor beta chains were read from a single sample in a study of CD8+ T cells in alopecia areata. The method was immunoSEQ multiplex PCR; TCRdb's version includes in-frame clones alone and lacks a portion of them. The sample lists tens of thousands of clones; 25% to 30% were seen once. The sequencing used CD8+ T cells sorted from blood, collected at week 4, from a patient treated with tofacitinib. These receptors originate from a human donor with alopecia areata. The CDR3 runs from the conserved cysteine through the conserved F or W. A D gene is named only where the DNA matches it firmly. A clone size is listed for some rows: how often the clone was seen (once, few, many), or a class if it is expanded.

DNA,CDR3,size,V,D,J,length
TGTGCCAGCAGTTCACTAACACTAGCGGGAGGCCCTCTAATTACCTCCTACAATGAGCAGTTCTTC,CASSSLTLAGGPLITSYNEQFF,.,TRBV27,TRBD2,TRBJ2-1,22
TGCAGCGTTATTAGCACCGGGGAGCTGTTTTTT,CSVISTGELFF,once,TRBV29-1,.,TRBJ2-2,11
TGTGCCAGCAGTTTAACGGGAGGGTATGGCTACACCTTC,CASSLTGGYGYTF,few,TRBV27,.,TRBJ1-2,13
TGTGCCAGCAGTGAAGGGACTAGCGGGAGCTACTTCTTC,CASSEGTSGSYFF,.,TRBV2,TRBD2,TRBJ2-1,13
TGCAGCGTGGGTGATGGAAGCAGGGCCAATGGCTACACCTTC,CSVGDGSRANGYTF,.,TRBV29-1,.,TRBJ1-2,14
TGTGCCAGCAGTGACCCAGGGACTAGCGGCACAGATACGCAGTATTTT,CASSDPGTSGTDTQYF,few,TRBV6-1,TRBD2,TRBJ2-3,16
TGCAGCGTTGAAGGCGGCCGGCCCTACGAGCAGTACTTC,CSVEGGRPYEQYF,few,TRBV29-1,.,TRBJ2-7,13
TGCGCCAGCAGCCACCAGGAATCCAATCAGCCCCAGCATTTT,CASSHQESNQPQHF,.,TRBV4-1,.,TRBJ1-5,14
TGCAGCGTTGCGAGGACAGGGGCCACTGAAGCTTTCTTT,CSVARTGATEAFF,few,TRBV29-1,TRBD1,TRBJ1-1,13
TGTGCCAGCAGCTGGACAGTCATGAACACTGAAGCTTTCTTT,CASSWTVMNTEAFF,.,TRBV11-2,.,TRBJ1-1,14
TGTGCCAGCAGCTTAGAGGTGAGGCCAGATACGCAGTATTTT,CASSLEVRPDTQYF,.,TRBV11-2,.,TRBJ2-3,14
TGTGCCAGCAGTAGACCAGCGGGAGGGACCGGGGAGCTGTTTTTT,CASSRPAGGTGELFF,.,TRBV6-6,TRBD2,TRBJ2-2,15
TGCAGCGTTTCTCCTGGGGCCAACGTCCTGACTTTC,CSVSPGANVLTF,.,TRBV29-1,.,TRBJ2-6,12
TGCGCCAGCAGTCAAAACGGAAATAGCAATCAGCCCCAGCATTTT,CASSQNGNSNQPQHF,few,TRBV23-1,.,TRBJ1-5,15
TGTGCCAGCAGCTTAGGATCCTTTGGGGAGACCCAGTACTTC,CASSLGSFGETQYF,.,TRBV11-2,.,TRBJ2-5,14
TGTGCCAGCAGTGAGTCGATGACAGGAAATAATGGCTACACCTTC,CASSESMTGNNGYTF,.,TRBV6-1,.,TRBJ1-2,15
TGCGCCAGCAGGGACAACTCTGGGGCCAACGTCCTGACTTTC,CASRDNSGANVLTF,.,TRBV5-1,.,TRBJ2-6,14
TGTGCCAGCAGTTGGGGAGCTTCCTACAATGAGCAGTTCTTC,CASSWGASYNEQFF,few,TRBV27,.,TRBJ2-1,14
TGTGCCAGCAGCCTCGGGACTAGCGGGACCTACGAGCAGTACTTC,CASSLGTSGTYEQYF,.,TRBV7-8,TRBD2,TRBJ2-7,15
TGTGCCAGCAGCAAAACGGAAAGAGGCTACACCTTC,CASSKTERGYTF,.,TRBV6-5,.,TRBJ1-2,12
TGCGCCAGCAGCTTGGCCTCGAAGGCCCATGATGGCTACACCTTC,CASSLASKAHDGYTF,.,TRBV5-1,.,TRBJ1-2,15
TGCGCCAGCAGCCAATATGGAGGCTTACAAGAGACCCAGTACTTC,CASSQYGGLQETQYF,few,TRBV4-1,.,TRBJ2-5,15
TGTGCCAGCAGCTTAAAGACAGGGGGCGGCTATGGCTACACCTTC,CASSLKTGGGYGYTF,.,TRBV13,TRBD1,TRBJ1-2,15
TGCAGCGTTGAAGGGGCAGGGGACTACGAGCAGTACTTC,CSVEGAGDYEQYF,.,TRBV29-1,.,TRBJ2-7,13
TGCGCCAGCAGCCAAGGGTCGAGCGCGCAGTATTTT,CASSQGSSAQYF,few,TRBV4-1,.,TRBJ2-3,12
TGTGCCAGCAGCTTAGAGGGTCCCGGGGAGCTGTTTTTT,CASSLEGPGELFF,.,TRBV7-9,.,TRBJ2-2,13
TGTGCCTTTACAGGGACGGCCTCTGGGGCCAACGTCCTGACTTTC,CAFTGTASGANVLTF,.,TRBV30,.,TRBJ2-6,15
TGCAGCGGGGCCGGAGGGGGCTTCGGTGAAAAACTGTTTTTT,CSGAGGGFGEKLFF,few,TRBV29-1,TRBD1,TRBJ1-4,14
TGTGCCAGCAGCCAAGGGAACACTGAAGCTTTCTTT,CASSQGNTEAFF,once,TRBV4-2,.,TRBJ1-1,12
TGTGCCACCAGCAGAGGGATGGGGGGCCAAGCGACCCAGTACTTC,CATSRGMGGQATQYF,.,TRBV15,.,TRBJ2-5,15